This T cell receptor beta chain derives from a study of T cell changes during pregnancy in multiple sclerosis. The assay was immunoSEQ multiplex PCR, and TCRdb's table has in-frame clones only and misses some. The repertoire holds about 70,000 clones, with more than 90% as singletons. V was clipped by 8 bases and J by 6 bases; unmatched bases: 6. This CDR3 has 13 residues. Per germline, CDR1 SGHNT and CDR2 YENEEA. The rearrangement joins TRBV11-3 to TRBJ2-1, with 8 bases aligning to TRBD2. This sequence was found in a female donor in good health, enrolled as a control in a pregnancy study. This specimen was peripheral blood, taken in the second trimester of pregnancy. CDR3 sequence: CASAGGAGNEQFF. The CDR3, as DNA: TGTGCCAGCGCCGGGGGGGCGGGCAATGAGCAGTTCTTC.